A single T cell receptor (beta chain) is shown here with its context. The antigen it recognizes is unknown. No base-level quality is on record; no much larger clone is a single base apart. This entry belongs to a study of T cell responses to AZD1222 COVID-19 vaccine (dated by TCRdb to the early 2020s). As for the study more broadly: AZD1222 recipients given second doses at about 4 weeks or at about 12 weeks were pooled, since spike-specific TCR depth and breadth were not found to differ between the two schedules. A total of roughly 240 trial participants underwent TCR sequencing, of whom approximately 210 received two doses of AZD1222 and 26 received two doses of the MenACWY control vaccine. Trial participants were enrolled by age into 18-55, 56-69 and 70-plus year subgroups, with roughly 150, 30 and 60 TCR-sequenced participants respectively. The research as a whole found: In the small 56-69-year group, the increase in depth fell short of significance, most likely because of low power. Reportedly, almost half of the unique spike-specific TCRs recognized epitopes lying outside the regions that are mutated in the B.1.351 and B.1.1.7 variants. Conclusions about previously exposed vaccinees are limited, since just a handful of AZD1222 recipients were seropositive for SARS-CoV-2 at baseline. The whole spike protein was spanned by vaccine-associated CD4 TCRs, and dominant responses were seen in regions 160-218 and 743-854. No day 14 peak-response samples were available, so repertoires were characterized only after the peak T cell response. Participants were mostly white British and included more females than males, and it was suggested by the authors that clonal diversity may have been underestimated. After two AZD1222 doses, both the breadth and the depth of spike-specific TCRs were significantly higher than at day 0 and than in MenACWY recipients.

The time point tag for this specimen amounts to: baseline before first vaccination. The vaccinee samples were drawn from two UK trials, COV001 and COV002, one of which was a single-blind randomized controlled phase 2/3 trial testing AZD1222 (ChAdOx1 nCoV-19) in healthy adults. For TCRbeta chain sequencing, PBMC samples were collected from trial participants at day 0 and at day 28 after the second dose. The CDR3 regions of human TCRbeta chains were analyzed by immunosequencing. Per the source publication's procedure: Repertoire TCRs were checked for matches against a reference library of SARS-CoV-2-specific TCRs that had been generated using the MIRA antigen-specificity platform. Breadth was defined as the fraction of unique TCRs that were SARS-CoV-2-associated, and depth was defined as the fraction of total T cells that were SARS-CoV-2-associated. Using the MIRA data, every spike-specific TCR was mapped to the spike region that the TCR reacted to and assigned to either a CD4 or a CD8 class. Log10-transformed breadth and depth values were compared by one-way ANOVA with Sidak's multiple comparisons tests. TCRdb provides this immuneACCESS table in a form limited to in-frame rearrangements. Some clones are lacking; in checked studies, under half of them reflect an unresolved V gene, and why the rest are absent is not known. V and J calls and clone size are as listed in that table; D and trimming were resolved from the DNA. Across this sample there are more than 100,000 clones, with roughly 86% seen only once. Roughly 4.1% of the sample is taken by the ten largest.

Between the V and J ends, shortened by 0 bases and 5 bases respectively, the junction contains 5 bases. For CDR1 and CDR2, the germline V gene lists MNHEY and SVGAGI. From the cysteine up to the phenylalanine, the CDR3 has a length of 13 residues. Only the CDR3 DNA stays, 39 bases, in frame from base 1. The input for sequencing was peripheral blood, taken on day 0 of AZD1222 vaccination. The rearrangement joined TRBV6-5 to TRBJ1-5, with the D gene too uncertain to name. This clonotype was sampled from an adult in good health. The DNA sequence is as follows: TGTGCCAGCAGTTACTCGATAGATCAGCCCCAGCATTTT. It specifies CASSYSIDQPQHF.